This is a list of T cell receptor beta chains from one sample in a study of blood T cell repertoires in COVID-19. Measured with immunoSEQ multiplex PCR; TCRdb has only the in-frame clones, and not every one. The table lists approximately 100,000 clones, 92% of them singletons. The sample taken for sequencing was peripheral blood. The receptors here all came from a man aged 45 to 65 with active COVID-19. Both conserved end residues are part of each CDR3. Fields, in order: V gene, J gene, clone size, D gene, CDR3 protein, CDR3 DNA. A D gene is named only where the DNA matches it firmly. The size of a clone is reported for some rows only, either as once, few or many, or as a class for expanded clones.

TRBV19	TRBJ2-7	.	.	CASSTPRGARYEQYF	TGTGCCAGTAGTACTCCGCGTGGGGCGCGGTACGAGCAGTACTTC
TRBV30	TRBJ2-2	.	TRBD2	CAWSVGLTNTGELFF	TGTGCCTGGAGTGTGGGACTAACGAACACCGGGGAGCTGTTTTTT
TRBV9	TRBJ1-4	.	TRBD1	CASSERDRTPTNEKLFF	TGTGCCAGCAGCGAGAGGGACAGGACCCCAACTAATGAAAAACTGTTTTTT
TRBV18	TRBJ1-4	.	TRBD1	CASSFTTGGVEKLFF	TGTGCCAGCTCCTTCACGACAGGGGGCGTTGAAAAACTGTTTTTT
TRBV27	TRBJ2-6	.	.	CASKARGATGANVLTF	TGTGCCAGCAAGGCCAGGGGGGCCACAGGGGCCAACGTCCTGACTTTC
TRBV10-1	TRBJ2-3	once	TRBD2	CASSELAGDTDTQYF	TGCGCCAGCAGTGAACTAGCGGGAGACACAGATACGCAGTATTTT
TRBV7-8	TRBJ2-7	.	TRBD1	CASSRTGNYEQYF	TGTGCCAGCAGCCGGACAGGGAATTACGAGCAGTACTTC
TRBV24-1	TRBJ2-1	once	TRBD2	CATSRSGGSYNEQFF	TGTGCCACCAGTAGAAGCGGGGGATCCTACAATGAGCAGTTCTTC
TRBV28	TRBJ1-5	.	.	CASSLTGGLNQPQHF	TGTGCCAGCAGTTTAACCGGGGGTTTGAATCAGCCCCAGCATTTT
TRBV10-1	TRBJ2-1	.	TRBD2	CATMAPTSGTYNEQFF	TGCGCCACCATGGCCCCGACTAGCGGGACCTACAATGAGCAGTTCTTC
TRBV25-1	TRBJ2-3	.	TRBD2	CASSEWGGLAGDTQYF	TGTGCCAGCAGTGAATGGGGGGGCCTAGCGGGAGATACGCAGTATTTT
TRBV4-1	TRBJ2-1	.	.	CASSQDTNPYNEQFF	TGCGCCAGCAGCCAAGATACAAATCCCTACAATGAGCAGTTCTTC
TRBV4-1	TRBJ2-7	.	TRBD1	CASSRAGTGYYEQYF	TGCGCCAGCAGCCGGGCGGGGACAGGGTATTACGAGCAGTACTTC
TRBV9	TRBJ2-7	.	TRBD1	CASSPGQDPTKQYF	TGTGCCAGCAGCCCCGGACAGGATCCTACGAAGCAGTACTTC
TRBV28	TRBJ2-7	.	.	CASSPQEVTYEQYF	TGTGCCAGCAGTCCCCAGGAGGTTACCTACGAGCAGTACTTC
TRBV11-3	TRBJ2-2	once	TRBD2	CASSSGLAGIAGELFF	TGTGCCAGCAGCTCGGGACTAGCGGGAATAGCCGGGGAGCTGTTTTTT
TRBV19	TRBJ1-4	.	TRBD1	CASTNRGANEKLFF	TGTGCCAGCACGAACAGGGGGGCAAATGAAAAACTGTTTTTT
TRBV2	TRBJ2-7	.	TRBD1	CASSPRDRDKQYF	TGTGCCAGCAGTCCCCGGGACAGGGACAAGCAGTACTTC
TRBV19	TRBJ1-5	.	TRBD1	CASSIAAGGIQPQHF	TGTGCCAGTAGTATTGCGGCAGGGGGCATTCAGCCCCAGCATTTT
TRBV9	TRBJ2-1	.	TRBD2	CASSGERTSAGTNEQFF	TGTGCCAGCAGCGGGGAAAGGACTAGCGCTGGGACCAATGAGCAGTTCTTC
TRBV5-1	TRBJ2-3	.	.	CASSLAGTADTQYF	TGCGCCAGCAGCTTGGCGGGAACGGCAGATACGCAGTATTTT
TRBV6-5	TRBJ2-1	.	TRBD2	CASSYENSGREDEQFF	TGTGCCAGCAGTTACGAAAATAGCGGGAGGGAGGATGAGCAGTTCTTC
TRBV15	TRBJ1-3	.	TRBD1	CATSVDRGRNTIYF	TGTGCCACCAGCGTCGACAGGGGTAGGAACACCATATATTTT
TRBV2	TRBJ2-7	.	TRBD2	CASSDGGSSYEQYF	TGTGCCAGCAGTGATGGCGGGAGCTCCTACGAGCAGTACTTC
TRBV5-6	TRBJ1-2	once	.	CASSFRVDNYGYTF	TGTGCCAGCAGCTTTCGGGTAGACAACTATGGCTACACCTTC
TRBV6-5	TRBJ2-5	.	.	CASSYSQGETQYF	TGTGCCAGCAGTTACTCCCAGGGTGAGACCCAGTACTTC
TRBV29-1	TRBJ2-7	.	.	CSVVRGFNEQYF	TGCAGCGTTGTAAGGGGATTCAACGAGCAGTACTTC
TRBV12-3/TRBV12-4	TRBJ1-4	.	TRBD1	CASRDRGYEKLFF	TGTGCCAGCAGAGACAGGGGGTACGAAAAACTGTTTTTT
TRBV5-1	TRBJ1-1	.	TRBD1	CASSRRQGAGEAFF	TGCGCCAGCAGTCGAAGACAGGGGGCCGGTGAAGCTTTCTTT
TRBV4-2	TRBJ1-1	.	.	CASSQAQLQGTEAFF	TGTGCCAGCAGCCAGGCCCAACTCCAGGGCACTGAAGCTTTCTTT
TRBV7-2	TRBJ1-4	once	TRBD1	CASSSGTGSGREKLFF	TGTGCCAGCAGCTCCGGGACAGGGTCCGGAAGGGAAAAACTGTTTTTT
TRBV12-3/TRBV12-4	TRBJ1-1	.	.	CASSLGVTEAFF	TGTGCCAGCAGCCTAGGGGTCACTGAAGCTTTCTTT
TRBV28	TRBJ1-5	.	.	CASSRTVSSGEPQHF	TGTGCCAGCAGTCGGACAGTAAGCAGTGGTGAGCCCCAGCATTTT
TRBV20-1	TRBJ2-1	once	TRBD2	CSASGAGVSYNGQFF	TGCAGTGCTAGTGGAGCGGGAGTGTCCTACAATGGGCAGTTCTTC
TRBV15	TRBJ1-2	.	TRBD1	CATSSRGGAYGYTF	TGTGCCACCAGCAGCAGAGGGGGCGCCTATGGCTACACCTTC
TRBV5-1	TRBJ2-2	.	TRBD1	CASSFLTGETGELFF	TGCGCCAGCAGCTTCCTGACAGGGGAAACCGGGGAGCTGTTTTTT
TRBV5-1	TRBJ1-1	.	TRBD1	CASSFAGTENTEAFF	TGCGCCAGCAGTTTCGCGGGGACAGAAAACACTGAAGCTTTCTTT
TRBV29-1	TRBJ1-1	few	TRBD1	CSVEGTGTRQAEAFF	TGCAGCGTTGAAGGGACAGGGACAAGACAAGCTGAAGCTTTCTTT
TRBV7-3	TRBJ1-3	.	TRBD1	CASSLGDRGSGNTIYF	TGTGCCAGCAGCTTAGGGGACAGGGGCTCTGGAAACACCATATATTTT
TRBV16	TRBJ1-5	.	TRBD1	CASSPTGGSQPQHF	TGTGCCAGCAGCCCTACAGGGGGCAGTCAGCCCCAGCATTTT
TRBV30	TRBJ1-6	once	TRBD1	CAWSPGGSPLHF	TGTGCCTGGAGTCCAGGGGGGTCACCCCTCCACTTT